Presented here are 4 T cell receptor beta chains from one specimen sequenced in a study of blood T cells in healthy people across ages. The authors ran a second PCR of about 6 to 11 cycles using a sample-barcoded 5' primer and a J-beta primer mix. One entry per CDR3 protein results from TCRdb running MiXCR on the 5' RACE reads. The profile shows 650,000 or so distinct CDR3 sequences, about 50% of them singletons. Source material: blood. Receptors were obtained from a woman at least 80 years old in good health.

On this clonotype: A much larger clone lies one base from this, so it may be a read error. This rearrangement joins TRBV25-1 to TRBJ2-1, with 7 bases aligning to TRBD2. There are 14 residues in the CDR3. The germline gives CDR1 MGHDK, CDR2 SYGVNS. CDR3 in amino acids: CATGRGRPAREQFF. The CDR3 nucleotides are TGTGCTACTGGGAGGGGACGGCCTGCAAGGGAGCAGTTCTTC.

A few counts support this clonotype. This may stem from a read error, because a much larger clone lies one nucleotide away. The chain employs TRBV5-1 and TRBJ2-5; TRBD2 aligns across 7 bases. The J call is in doubt because the DNA end fits TRBJ2-7 better. Germline V lookup: CDR1 SGHRS, CDR2 YFSETQ. The CDR3 sequence is 12 residues long. The CDR3 reads CTSSGTVSEQYF. CDR3 coding DNA: TGCACCAGCAGCGGGACTGTATCCGAGCAGTACTTC.

This clonotype occurred many times. This chain links TRBV6-2 or TRBV6-3 with TRBJ2-7; a weak D match, TRBD1 (6 bases). The CDR3 has 15 amino acids. V was pared by 6 bases and J by 0 bases, with 15 bases between. Looked up from germline, CDR1 is MNHEY and CDR2 is SVGEGT. This chain's CDR3 is CASRHWTASSYEQYF. The CDR3 bases are TGTGCCAGCAGGCACTGGACAGCGAGCTCCTACGAGCAGTACTTC.

The V call is TRBV29-1, the J call TRBJ2-3, with 8 nucleotides matching TRBD2. Losses at the gene ends were 7 bases for V and 4 bases for J; bases not matched to a gene: 4. The CDR3 loop spans 12 amino acids. Germline V gene data show CDR1 as SQVTM and CDR2 as ANQGSEA. For the CDR3, the DNA is TGCAGCGGCTTCGGGGGGGCAGATACGCAGTATTTT. It translates to CSGFGGADTQYF.